The 24 T cell receptor beta chains listed next were all sequenced from one sample in a study of cytomegalovirus exposure and HLA in healthy donors. Both 60 Vbeta primers and 13 Jbeta primers went into the PCR. TCRdb keeps only in-frame clones here, not all; method: immunoSEQ multiplex PCR. The table records about 98,000 clones, around 67% of them present only once. The sequencing input was PBMCs. These receptors were collected from a male donor in good health and CMV-seronegative.

This clone appeared a single time. The chain employs TRBV27 and TRBJ2-7, with 9 bases fitting TRBD1. J lost 0 bases, V lost 6 bases, and 0 bases had no gene match. Germline CDR1 MNHEY, CDR2 SMNVEV (reference sequence). CDR3 length: 13 amino acids. The CDR3 DNA is TGTGCCAGCAGGACAGGGGGCTCCTACGAGCAGTACTTC. Amino acid sequence: CASRTGGSYEQYF.

This clone was seen a single time. The chain links TRBV11-2 to TRBJ2-1; 10 positions match TRBD2. The CDR3 is 18 amino acids. V was pared by 1 base and J by 0 bases, with 6 bases of the junction left unmatched. Germline CDR1 is SGHAT and CDR2 is FQNNGV. CDR3 residues: CASSLARTSGSSYNEQFF. CDR3 DNA sequence: TGTGCCAGCAGCTTAGCACGGACTAGCGGTAGCTCCTACAATGAGCAGTTCTTC.

V gene TRBV23-1 combines with J gene TRBJ1-5; TRBD1 agrees at 7 bases. TRBV23-1 is labeled an ORF, and its function is uncertain. V shed 2 bases and J 0 bases; nucleotides not matched to a gene: 10. The CDR3 totals 18 residues. CDR3 in DNA: TGCGCCAGCAGTCAAAGGTATTATACAGGGGATAGCAATCAGCCCCAGCATTTT. Its translation is CASSQRYYTGDSNQPQHF.

A note on this clone: At the DNA level, this CDR3 is encoded by other sequences in the same sample as well. This CDR3 is CASSEAGGYNEQFF. CDR3 nucleotide sequence: TGTGCCAGCAGTGAAGCCGGCGGATACAATGAGCAGTTCTTC. The chain uses TRBV6-1 and TRBJ2-1, with D unresolved. The CDR3 is made up of 14 amino acids. The germline CDR1 and CDR2 sequences are MNHNS and SASEGT. Between the trimmed V and J ends, which lost 0 bases and 4 bases, there was a span of 7 bases.

This clone showed up just a few times. V gene TRBV5-4 combines with J gene TRBJ1-1, with D perhaps TRBD1 (6 bases). The CDR3 is 16 amino acids. The V end was cut by 1 base, the J end by 2 bases, with 15 bases between. CDR1 and CDR2 (germline): SGHNT, YYREEE (reference sequence). As DNA, the CDR3 is TGTGCCAGCAGCTTGCGGCCCGGGACACCTAACACTGAAGCTTTCTTT. Protein product: CASSLRPGTPNTEAFF.

V is TRBV19 and J is TRBJ2-7; D not resolved. CDR1 and CDR2 (germline): LNHDA, SQIVND (reference sequence). The CDR3 is made up of 14 amino acids. V was pared by 10 bases and J by 0 bases, with 16 bases between. CDR3 protein: CATETQMGSYEQYF. In DNA, the CDR3 is TGTGCCACTGAGACTCAGATGGGCTCCTACGAGCAGTACTTC.

This clone was counted only a few times. This sequence joins TRBV6-6 and TRBJ2-3, with 15 bases identical to TRBD2. The V gene end was trimmed by 2 bases and the J gene end by 3 bases; junction bases not matched to a gene: 0. Germline V gene lookup returns CDR1 MNHNY and CDR2 SVGAGI (reference sequence). The CDR3 sequence is 16 residues long. This CDR3 is CASSYGLAGGTDTQYF. CDR3 sequence (DNA): TGTGCCAGCAGTTACGGACTAGCGGGAGGGACAGATACGCAGTATTTT.

This clone was detected a few times. The genes are TRBV29-1 and TRBJ2-5, with 7 bases lining up with TRBD1. Germline values: CDR1 SQVTM, CDR2 ANQGSEA. The V segment lost 7 bases and the J segment 1 base; nucleotides outside the gene matches: 3. CDR3 length: 12 residues. The CDR3 sequence is CSGQGGQETQYF. In DNA form, the CDR3 reads TGCAGCGGACAGGGTGGCCAAGAGACCCAGTACTTC.

This chain links TRBV28 with TRBJ2-7; TRBD1 might be the D (5 bases). The CDR3 runs 15 residues. Between the trimmed V and J ends, which lost 6 bases and 2 bases, there was a span of 17 bases. CDR1 and CDR2 from the germline V gene are MDHEN and SYDVKM. The CDR3 protein is CASSLGAGDTYEQYF. CDR3 DNA sequence: TGTGCCAGCAGCCTAGGGGCAGGAGATACCTACGAGCAGTACTTC.

Only a few counts were recorded for this clone. The CDR3 sequence: CASRLRANTGELFF. The CDR3 DNA reads as TGTGCCAGCAGACTGCGTGCGAACACCGGGGAGCTGTTTTTT. The chain combines TRBV27 with TRBJ2-2; D gene unclear. Germline V gene lookup returns CDR1 MNHEY and CDR2 SMNVEV (reference sequence). CDR3 length: 14 residues. The V end was cut by 6 bases, the J end by 0 bases, with 8 bases between.

The J gene is TRBJ1-1, the V gene TRBV10-2, with TRBD1 as a possible D gene (6 bases). Trimming took 6 bases from V and 6 from J, leaving 11 bases between them. The CDR3 length is 12 residues. Per the germline V gene, CDR1 is WSHSY and CDR2 is SAAADI. CDR3 coding DNA: TGCGCCAGCAGCCGGACAGATCCTGAAGCTTTCTTT. Translating gives CASSRTDPEAFF.

The chain links TRBV6-5 to TRBJ1-2; 12 bases line up with TRBD1. Germline V lookup: CDR1 MNHEY, CDR2 SVGAGI. This CDR3 contains 15 residues. The V segment lost 1 base and the J segment 7 bases; nucleotides outside the gene matches: 4. CDR3 amino acids: CASSYLGTGGGGYTF. CDR3 DNA sequence: TGTGCCAGCAGTTACTTGGGGACAGGGGGCGGTGGCTACACCTTC.

The rearrangement links TRBV18 to TRBJ2-7; D remains unclear. The CDR3 is made up of 13 amino acids. Trimming removed 3 bases at V and 0 bases at J, with 6 bases between. Germline CDR1 KGHSH, CDR2 LQKENI. This CDR3 is CASSPLSSYEQYF. For the CDR3, the DNA is TGTGCCAGCTCACCCCTCAGCTCCTACGAGCAGTACTTC. Using reference TRBV18 and TRBJ2-7 for the parts outside the CDR3, the full variable domain is NAGVMQNPRHLVRRRGQEARLRCSPMKGHSHVYWYRQLPEEGLKFMVYLQKENIIDESGMPKERFSAEFPKEGPSILRIQQVVRGDSAAYFCASSPLSSYEQYFGPGTRLTVT.

V and J are TRBV27 and TRBJ2-1; TRBD2 agrees at 7 bases. Trimming took 5 bases from V and 0 from J; bases not matched to a gene: 4. Germline loops: CDR1 MNHEY, CDR2 SMNVEV (reference sequence). The CDR3 loop spans 15 amino acids. In DNA form, the CDR3 reads TGTGCCAGCAGTGCCGGGACTATCTCCTACAATGAGCAGTTCTTC. Its translation is CASSAGTISYNEQFF.

CDR3 region: CASSDGQGYNEQFF. DNA of the CDR3: TGTGCCAGCAGTGACGGACAGGGTTACAATGAGCAGTTCTTC. The chain couples TRBV6-4 to TRBJ2-1; the match to TRBD1 covers 8 bases. Germline CDR1 MRHNA, CDR2 SNTAGT. The CDR3 runs to 14 residues. V lost 2 bases to trimming and J lost 4 bases; unmatched junction nucleotides: 1.

In DNA form, the CDR3 reads TGTGCCAGCTCACCCAGGGGGCAGCAATACGAGCAGTACTTC. Translated: CASSPRGQQYEQYF. This chain links TRBV18 with TRBJ2-7, with 8 bases that match TRBD1. This CDR3 has 14 amino acids. V lost 3 bases, J lost 4 bases, and 5 bases stayed unmatched. Germline V gene data show CDR1 as KGHSH and CDR2 as LQKENI.

The chain recombines TRBV27 with TRBJ1-6; D gene uncertain. Germline CDR1 MNHEY, CDR2 SMNVEV (reference sequence). The CDR3 spans 15 residues. V was clipped by 2 bases and J by 7 bases, with 12 bases between them. Here the CDR3 reads CASSLGGIGNSPLHF. The CDR3 DNA sequence: TGTGCCAGCAGTTTAGGCGGGATAGGAAATTCACCCCTCCACTTT.

J is TRBJ2-1 and V is TRBV27, with D perhaps TRBD1 (5 bases). Germline V gene lookup returns CDR1 MNHEY and CDR2 SMNVEV (reference sequence). The V end lost 3 bases, the J end lost 8 bases, and 11 bases lay between the germline ends. The CDR3 runs 13 residues. The DNA for the CDR3 is TGTGCCAGCAGTTTCGACAGCTGGGATGAGCAGTTCTTC. Amino acids: CASSFDSWDEQFF.

This clone was seen a few times. This rearrangement joins TRBV2 to TRBJ1-1; D may be TRBD1 (5 bases). Germline CDR1 reads SNHLY; CDR2 reads FYNNEI. Trimming took off 6 bases at V and 2 bases at J, with 10 bases between the two ends. This CDR3 spans 13 amino acids. The CDR3: CASRQELNTEAFF. The DNA for the CDR3 is TGTGCCAGCAGACAGGAGCTAAACACTGAAGCTTTCTTT.

V usage is TRBV25-1 and J usage is TRBJ2-3, with D tentatively TRBD1 (6 bases). CDR1 is MGHDK and CDR2 is SYGVNS in the germline V gene. The V end was cut by 4 bases, the J end by 5 bases, with 16 bases between. CDR3 length equals 15 residues. The CDR3 bases are TGTGCCAGCAGTGGTACAGGGCGAAAGGTAGATACGCAGTATTTT. Translating gives CASSGTGRKVDTQYF.

The chain has TRBV9 and TRBJ2-7; TRBD2 matches 7 bases. This CDR3 contains 13 residues. Unmatched junction bases numbered 8, after V lost 4 bases and J lost 7 bases. Germline V gene sequence: CDR1 SGDLS, CDR2 YYNGEE. The CDR3 DNA sequence: TGTGCCAGCAGCCCAGGGAGGGTTGGAGAGCAGTACTTC. It is translated as CASSPGRVGEQYF.

Concerning this clone: One end of the junction fails to match germline, which may point to a read error. V usage is TRBV28 and J usage is TRBJ2-1; 13 nucleotides agree with TRBD2. Germline V CDR1 and CDR2: MDHEN, SYDVKM. This CDR3 spans 12 amino acids. CDR3 DNA: TGTGCCACCGGAGCCGGGACTAGCGGGATTCTCTTC. Translating it yields CATGAGTSGILF.

This sequence joins TRBV9 and TRBJ1-2; 7 nucleotides agree with TRBD1. The CDR3 sequence is 15 residues long. Germline trimming cut 4 bases from V and 8 bases from J; bases unmatched to any gene: 14. Germline-derived CDR1 and CDR2 are SGDLS and YYNGEE. As DNA, the CDR3 is TGTGCCAGCAGCTCTCGGGACAGACCTTATTCCGGCTACACCTTC. As protein: CASSSRDRPYSGYTF.

The chain has TRBV30 and TRBJ2-1, with TRBD2 matching 10 bases. The J segment lost 5 bases and the V segment lost 2 bases, leaving 12 bases of the junction unmatched. The CDR3 consists of 17 residues. Per the germline V gene, CDR1 is GTSNPN and CDR2 is SVGIG (reference sequence). The CDR3 protein is CAWSRSVTSGDDNEQFF. Here the CDR3 DNA reads TGTGCCTGGAGTCGTTCGGTTACTAGCGGGGACGACAATGAGCAGTTCTTC.